The present TCR beta chain was sequenced within a study of blood T cell repertoires in COVID-19. The CDR3 has 15 residues. Germline trimming cut 4 bases from V and 3 bases from J; bases unmatched to any gene: 3. Germline V gene lookup returns CDR1 SGHTS and CDR2 YDEGEE. The assay was immunoSEQ multiplex PCR, and TCRdb's table has in-frame clones only and misses some. The sample carries 250,000 or so clones, 85% to 90% recorded once. The clonotype originates from a woman in her thirties or forties who had recovered from COVID-19. The sample consisted of peripheral blood. The chain employs TRBV5-8 and TRBJ2-1; 11 bases are a match to TRBD2. The CDR3 sequence is CASSGGLAVYNEQFF. CDR3 bases: TGTGCCAGCAGCGGGGGACTAGCGGTCTACAATGAGCAGTTCTTC. The variable domain in full, completed from reference TRBV5-8 and TRBJ2-1, reads EAGVTQSPTHLIKTRGQQATLRCSPISGHTSVYWYQQALGLGLQFLLWYDEGEERNRGNFPPRFSGRQFPNYSSELNVNALELEDSALYLCASSGGLAVYNEQFFGPGTRLTVL.